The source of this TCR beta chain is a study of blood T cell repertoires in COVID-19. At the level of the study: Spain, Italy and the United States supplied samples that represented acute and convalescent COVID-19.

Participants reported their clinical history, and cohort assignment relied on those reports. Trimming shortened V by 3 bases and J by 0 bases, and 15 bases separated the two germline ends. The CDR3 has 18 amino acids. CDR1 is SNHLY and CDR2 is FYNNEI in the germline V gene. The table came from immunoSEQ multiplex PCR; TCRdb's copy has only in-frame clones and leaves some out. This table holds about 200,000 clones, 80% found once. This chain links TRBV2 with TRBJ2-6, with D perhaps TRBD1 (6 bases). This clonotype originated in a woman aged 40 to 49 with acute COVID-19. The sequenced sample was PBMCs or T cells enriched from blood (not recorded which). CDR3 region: CASSEPTGPDSGANVLTF. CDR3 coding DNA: TGTGCCAGCAGTGAGCCGACAGGCCCGGACTCTGGGGCCAACGTCCTGACTTTC.